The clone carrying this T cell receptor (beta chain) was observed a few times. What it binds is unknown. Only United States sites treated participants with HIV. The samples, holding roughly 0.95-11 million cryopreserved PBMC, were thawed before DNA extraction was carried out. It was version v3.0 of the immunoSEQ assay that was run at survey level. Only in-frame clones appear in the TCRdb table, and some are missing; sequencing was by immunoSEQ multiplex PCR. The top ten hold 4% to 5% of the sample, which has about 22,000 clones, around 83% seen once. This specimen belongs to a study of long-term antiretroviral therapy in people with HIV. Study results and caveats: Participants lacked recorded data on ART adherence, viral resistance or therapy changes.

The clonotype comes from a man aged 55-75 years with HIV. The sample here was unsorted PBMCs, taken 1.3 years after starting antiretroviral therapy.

The CDR3 protein is CASSRPPGDEQFF. The CDR3 DNA follows: TGTGCCAGCAGTCGCCCCCCTGGCGATGAGCAGTTCTTC. The V gene is TRBV7-9, the J gene TRBJ2-1; D ambiguous. This CDR3 has 13 amino acids. Germline CDR1 and CDR2: SEHNR and FQNEAQ (reference sequence). Trimming removed 6 bases from V and 8 bases from J, with 14 bases in between.